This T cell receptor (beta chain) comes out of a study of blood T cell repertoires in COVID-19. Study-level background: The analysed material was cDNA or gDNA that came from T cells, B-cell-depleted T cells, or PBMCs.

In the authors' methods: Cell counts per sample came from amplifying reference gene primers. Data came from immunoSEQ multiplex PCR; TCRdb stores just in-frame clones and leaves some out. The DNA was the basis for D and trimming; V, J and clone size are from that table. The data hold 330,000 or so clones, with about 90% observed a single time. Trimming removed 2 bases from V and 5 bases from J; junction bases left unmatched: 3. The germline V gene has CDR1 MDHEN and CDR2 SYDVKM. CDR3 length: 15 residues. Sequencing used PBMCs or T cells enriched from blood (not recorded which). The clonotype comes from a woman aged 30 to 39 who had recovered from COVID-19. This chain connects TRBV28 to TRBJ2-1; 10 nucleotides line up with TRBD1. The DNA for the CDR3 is TGTGCCAGCAGTTTAGGAGGGACAGGGGACAATGAGCAGTTCTTC. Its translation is CASSLGGTGDNEQFF.